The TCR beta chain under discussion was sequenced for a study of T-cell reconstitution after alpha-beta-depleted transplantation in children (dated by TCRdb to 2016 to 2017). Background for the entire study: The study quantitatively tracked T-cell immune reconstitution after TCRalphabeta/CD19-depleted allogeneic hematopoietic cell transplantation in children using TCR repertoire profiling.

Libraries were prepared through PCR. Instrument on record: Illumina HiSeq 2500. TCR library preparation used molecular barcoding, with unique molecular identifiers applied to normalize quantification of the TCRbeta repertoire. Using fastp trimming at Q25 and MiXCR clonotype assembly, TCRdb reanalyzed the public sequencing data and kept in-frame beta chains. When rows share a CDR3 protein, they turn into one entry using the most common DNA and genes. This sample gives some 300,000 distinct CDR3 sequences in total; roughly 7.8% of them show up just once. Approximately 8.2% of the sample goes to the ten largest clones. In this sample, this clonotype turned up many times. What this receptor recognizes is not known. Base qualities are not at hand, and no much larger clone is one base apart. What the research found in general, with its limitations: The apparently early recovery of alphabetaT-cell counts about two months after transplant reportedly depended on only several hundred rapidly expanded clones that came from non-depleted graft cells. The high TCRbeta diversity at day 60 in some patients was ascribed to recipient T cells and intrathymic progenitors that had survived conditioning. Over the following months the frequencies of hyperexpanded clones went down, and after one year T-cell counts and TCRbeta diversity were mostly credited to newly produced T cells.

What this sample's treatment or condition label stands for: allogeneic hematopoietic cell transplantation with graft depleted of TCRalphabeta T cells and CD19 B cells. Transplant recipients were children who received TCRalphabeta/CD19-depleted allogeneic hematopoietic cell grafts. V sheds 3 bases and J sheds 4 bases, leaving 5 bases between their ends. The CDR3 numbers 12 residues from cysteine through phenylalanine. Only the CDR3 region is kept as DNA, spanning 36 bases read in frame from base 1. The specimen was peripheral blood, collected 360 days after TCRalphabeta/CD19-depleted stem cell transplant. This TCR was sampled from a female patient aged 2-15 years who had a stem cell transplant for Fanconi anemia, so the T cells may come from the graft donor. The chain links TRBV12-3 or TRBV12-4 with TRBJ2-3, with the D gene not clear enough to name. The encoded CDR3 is CASSFWADTQYF. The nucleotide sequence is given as TGTGCCAGCAGTTTCTGGGCAGATACGCAGTATTTT.